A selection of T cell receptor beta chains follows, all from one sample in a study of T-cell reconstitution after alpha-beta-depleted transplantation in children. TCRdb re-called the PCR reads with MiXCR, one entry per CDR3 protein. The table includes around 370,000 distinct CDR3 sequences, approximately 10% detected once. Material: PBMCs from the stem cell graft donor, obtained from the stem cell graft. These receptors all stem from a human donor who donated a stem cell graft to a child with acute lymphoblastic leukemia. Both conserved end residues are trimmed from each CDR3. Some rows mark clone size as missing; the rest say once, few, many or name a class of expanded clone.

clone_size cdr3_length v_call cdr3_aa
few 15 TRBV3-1 ASSRPPTSGSLYEQY
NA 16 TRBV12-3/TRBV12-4 ASSSLSGPHLGGKEQY
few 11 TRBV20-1 SVKEGRGETQY
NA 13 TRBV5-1 ASSSGQGAWETQY
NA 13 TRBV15 ATSSTWDRAYEQY
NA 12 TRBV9 ASSVLAVTDTQY
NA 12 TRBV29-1 SGAGTGSTDTQY
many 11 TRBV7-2 ASSLDRNQPQH
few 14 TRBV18 ASSPPEGARRNEQF
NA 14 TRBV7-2 ASSLRRGGGFYEQY
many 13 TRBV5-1 ASSLSQGGTGELF
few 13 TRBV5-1 ASSERMPSTDTQY
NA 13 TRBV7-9 ASSDTGLAGYEQY
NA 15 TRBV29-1 SVGGRLAGVLPDTQY
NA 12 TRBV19 ASSIAGASYEQY
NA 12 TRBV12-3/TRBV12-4 ASSLLAGDIEQF
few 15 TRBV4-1 ASSYPQGLGAGNTIY
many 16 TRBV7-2 ASSLTNWAGEFNTEAF
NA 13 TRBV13 ASETGSKFGNTIY
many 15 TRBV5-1 ASSNSPGLAGVNEQF
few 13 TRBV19 ASMNEGVGTDTQY
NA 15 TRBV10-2 ASSESPGMLISQPQH
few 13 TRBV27 ATSFGGYSADTQY
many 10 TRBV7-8 ASSLAANEQF
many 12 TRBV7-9 ASSLSRGYETQY
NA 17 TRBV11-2 ASSLPDIPDSSSYNEQF
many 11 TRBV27 ATLGQGREKLF
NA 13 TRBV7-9 ASSLGRQGFYEQY
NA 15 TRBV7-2 ASSLGVSPGANQPQH
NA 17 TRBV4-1 ASSQVIAGFTAKDNEQF
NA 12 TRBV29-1 SGLAGLPVNEQF
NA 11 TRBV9 ASRGGPGDTQY
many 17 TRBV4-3 ASSQDPLAGGLSYNEQF
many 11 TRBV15 ATSRDATDTQY
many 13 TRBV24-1 ATSDPSGRASEQF
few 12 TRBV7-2 ASSPWTSGNEQF
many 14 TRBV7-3 ASSLQPRDRHSPLH
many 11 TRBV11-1 ASSLVRDSPLH
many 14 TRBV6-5 ASSPLPLVKPYEQY
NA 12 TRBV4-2 ASSPGPEGYGYT
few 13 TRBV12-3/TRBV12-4 ASRNRGSSYNEQF
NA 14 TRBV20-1 SARVGEALYQETQY
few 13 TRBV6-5 ASSYNGGDTGELF
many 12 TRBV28 ASTPPGTFNEQF
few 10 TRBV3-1 ASSQETGEGH
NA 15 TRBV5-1 ASSSPGTPSGANVLT
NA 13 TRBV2 ASSEMGQGASEAF
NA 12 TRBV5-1 ASSLVGADEKLF
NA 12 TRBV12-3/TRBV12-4 ASNMGVSGNTIY
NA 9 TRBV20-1 SATSGRAQY
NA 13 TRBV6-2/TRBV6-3 ASSYSRRVHNEQF
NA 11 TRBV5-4 ASSLGRELPQY
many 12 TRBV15 ATSRVGVQETQY
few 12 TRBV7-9 ASSRPGHNYEQY
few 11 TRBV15 ATRWGLNTEAF